Each of the 5 T cell receptor beta chains below was sequenced from the same sample in a study of T-cell reconstitution after alpha-beta-depleted transplantation in children. As it was prepared, the TCRbeta library received unique molecular identifiers. Each CDR3 protein is one row after TCRdb ran MiXCR on the PCR reads. The top ten clones hold 2.2% of a sample with a few hundred thousand distinct CDR3 sequences, over 10% of them seen once. The sequences come from PBMCs, mostly from graft donor cells, collected 360 days after TCRalphabeta/CD19-depleted stem cell transplant. These receptors originate from a male patient younger than 18 who had a stem cell transplant for acute myeloid leukemia, so the T cells may come from the graft donor.

This clonotype was seen a handful of times. The chain couples TRBV3-1 to TRBJ2-1; D unresolved. CDR3 length: 11 amino acids. Trimming stripped 0 bases from V and 8 bases from J, with 2 bases between. CDR1 and CDR2 (germline): LGHDT, YNNKEL (reference sequence). CDR3 nucleotide sequence: TGTGCCAGCAGCCAAGACTATGAGCAGTTCTTC. This translates into CASSQDYEQFF.

This clonotype was counted at least ten times. The V and J genes are TRBV18 and TRBJ2-5, with D unclear. V dropped 0 bases and J dropped 5 bases, with 10 bases sitting between them. The CDR3 is made up of 14 amino acids. Germline V gene sequence: CDR1 KGHSH, CDR2 LQKENI. The CDR3 DNA follows: TGTGCCAGCTCACCACCCCAGATGCAGGAGACCCAGTACTTC. Translation gives CASSPPQMQETQYF.

The chain combines TRBV28 with TRBJ2-1, with TRBD2 as a possible D gene (5 bases). Germline CDR1 is MDHEN and CDR2 is SYDVKM. Trimming took 3 bases from V and 5 from J, leaving 20 bases between them. The CDR3 length is 17 residues. The DNA of the CDR3 is TGTGCCAGCAGTTTGATGCGGGCTCCCCGAACGGACAATGAGCAGTTCTTC. Protein: CASSLMRAPRTDNEQFF.

The chain recombines TRBV29-1 with TRBJ2-6; D is undetermined. V was shortened by 5 bases and J by 0 bases, with 20 bases between the two germline ends. Germline loops: CDR1 SQVTM, CDR2 ANQGSEA. The CDR3 contains 18 residues. CDR3 loop: CSVHFGPPSTSGANVLTF. CDR3 bases: TGCAGCGTTCATTTCGGGCCACCCTCAACCTCTGGGGCCAACGTCCTGACTTTC.

This clonotype appeared a few times. CDR3 amino acids: CASSFLRSNDEQYF. The CDR3 nucleotides read TGTGCCAGCAGTTTTCTGAGGTCAAATGACGAGCAGTACTTC. The rearrangement links TRBV28 to TRBJ2-7; no firm D call. This CDR3 contains 14 residues. Germline values: CDR1 MDHEN, CDR2 SYDVKM. Trimming took 3 bases from V and 5 from J, leaving 14 bases between them. Looking up the rest from reference TRBV28 and TRBJ2-7 gives the full variable domain: DVKVTQSSRYLVKRTGEKVFLECVQDMDHENMFWYRQDPGLGLRLIYFSYDVKMKEKGDIPEGYSVSREKKERFSLILESASTNQTSMYLCASSFLRSNDEQYFGPGTRLTVT.